This T cell receptor beta chain was identified during a study of OX40 agonist ivuxolimab in advanced cancers. Measured with immunoSEQ multiplex PCR; TCRdb has only the in-frame clones, and not every one. Among some 83,000 clones listed, less than 95% were seen once. Trimming removed 1 base from V and 0 bases from J; junction bases left unmatched: 10. Germline loops: CDR1 GTSNPN, CDR2 SVGIG (reference sequence). The CDR3 contains 18 residues. This sequence was found in an adult with an advanced solid tumor such as melanoma, head and neck, liver or kidney cancer. The chain is built from TRBV30 and TRBJ2-1; TRBD2 matches 9 bases. The sample in question was CD4+ or CD8+ T cells sorted from blood, obtained in a trial of the OX40 agonist ivuxolimab. CDR3 DNA sequence: TGTGCCTGGAGTGGGGACTGGAGCGGGGGGAGCTCCTACAATGAGCAGTTCTTC. Amino acid sequence: CAWSGDWSGGSSYNEQFF.